The entry below describes one TCR beta chain. This sample was taken from a study of blood T cell repertoires in COVID-19. V was cut by 3 bases and J by 1 base, with 9 bases left in between. The germline V gene has CDR1 SQVTM and CDR2 ANQGSEA. This CDR3 has 13 amino acids. Per the study methods: The authors estimated nucleated cell counts from reference gene primer amplification. Clones were read by immunoSEQ multiplex PCR, and TCRdb kept only the in-frame ones, dropping some. V, J and clone size reflect that table, while D and trimming were determined from the DNA. Altogether roughly 290,000 clones are present, 70% to 90% being singletons, with the ten largest covering about 5.7%. The participants were between about 18 and 89 years old and came from under 25 US areas.

The receptor was isolated from a middle-aged woman who had recovered from COVID-19. The sequenced sample was PBMCs or T cells enriched from blood (not recorded which). The gene calls are TRBV29-1 and TRBJ1-1; TRBD1 might be the D (6 bases). CDR3 residues: CSVEVRGNTEAFF. The CDR3, as DNA: TGCAGCGTTGAGGTCAGGGGGAACACTGAAGCTTTCTTT.